This is a list of T cell receptor beta chains from one sample in a study of blood T cell repertoires in COVID-19. Sequenced by immunoSEQ multiplex PCR; TCRdb stores in-frame clones only, minus some. This table has hundreds of thousands of clones, approximately 82% appearing once. The specimen was peripheral blood. These receptors originate from a woman aged 45 to 65 with acute or convalescent COVID-19. Each CDR3 is given with its conserved first and last residue. The D gene is left open where the match is weak. Clone size appears in some rows only: once, few, many, or a class for an expanded clone.

length	J	size	V	D	CDR3	DNA
16	TRBJ2-7	.	TRBV19	.	CASSMSHKPATYEQYF	TGTGCCAGTAGTATGAGTCACAAACCTGCGACTTACGAGCAGTACTTC
15	TRBJ2-5	.	TRBV11-3	TRBD2	CASSLRAGGKETQYF	TGTGCCAGCAGCTTAAGAGCGGGAGGGAAAGAGACCCAGTACTTC
15	TRBJ2-7	few	TRBV7-2	TRBD2	CASSLERAGGREQYF	TGTGCCAGCAGCTTAGAACGGGCGGGAGGGCGTGAGCAGTACTTC
20	TRBJ2-3	.	TRBV28	TRBD2	CASSLIGQTLIAGAEDTQYF	TGTGCCAGCAGTTTGATTGGGCAGACCCTTATAGCGGGAGCTGAGGATACGCAGTATTTT
17	TRBJ1-5	.	TRBV24-1	.	CATSDPHEGGGNQPQHF	TGTGCCACCAGTGATCCCCACGAAGGCGGGGGGAATCAGCCCCAGCATTTT
13	TRBJ2-1	.	TRBV27	TRBD2	CASSLAGGNEQFF	TGTGCCAGCAGCCTAGCGGGAGGCAATGAGCAGTTCTTC
14	TRBJ2-7	.	TRBV10-3	.	CAISIGGESYEQYF	TGTGCCATCAGTATAGGGGGTGAGTCCTACGAGCAGTACTTC
15	TRBJ2-1	.	TRBV5-1	TRBD2	CASSLDSGRDNEQFF	TGCGCCAGCAGCTTGGATAGCGGGAGGGACAATGAGCAGTTCTTC
14	TRBJ2-7	.	TRBV4-2	TRBD2	CASSQSGRSDEQYF	TGTGCCAGCAGCCAGAGCGGGAGAAGTGACGAGCAGTACTTC
12	TRBJ1-1	.	TRBV28	.	CASSFMRTEAFF	TGTGCCAGCAGTTTTATGAGAACTGAAGCTTTCTTT
12	TRBJ2-3	once	TRBV11-3	.	CASSLDGFRQYF	TGTGCCAGCAGCTTAGATGGCTTTCGGCAGTATTTT
22	TRBJ2-7	.	TRBV7-8	TRBD2	CASSLVLRSRLAGRPIVYEQYF	TGTGCCAGCAGCTTAGTCCTCCGATCCCGACTAGCGGGAAGACCGATCGTATACGAGCAGTACTTC
16	TRBJ2-7	.	TRBV3-1/TRBV3-2	TRBD2	CASSPLALAGAGEQYF	TGTGCCAGCAGCCCCCTGGCGCTAGCGGGAGCGGGAGAGCAGTACTTC
16	TRBJ2-1	once	TRBV5-1	TRBD1	CASSLVPQGAYNEQFF	TGCGCCAGCAGCTTGGTTCCCCAGGGGGCCTACAATGAGCAGTTCTTC
15	TRBJ1-4	.	TRBV2	.	CASSHPGGGNEKLFF	TGTGCCAGCAGTCACCCCGGGGGAGGGAATGAAAAACTGTTTTTT
14	TRBJ1-2	.	TRBV5-1	TRBD1	CASSKSRDSYGYTF	TGCGCCAGCAGCAAGTCCCGGGACAGCTATGGCTACACCTTC